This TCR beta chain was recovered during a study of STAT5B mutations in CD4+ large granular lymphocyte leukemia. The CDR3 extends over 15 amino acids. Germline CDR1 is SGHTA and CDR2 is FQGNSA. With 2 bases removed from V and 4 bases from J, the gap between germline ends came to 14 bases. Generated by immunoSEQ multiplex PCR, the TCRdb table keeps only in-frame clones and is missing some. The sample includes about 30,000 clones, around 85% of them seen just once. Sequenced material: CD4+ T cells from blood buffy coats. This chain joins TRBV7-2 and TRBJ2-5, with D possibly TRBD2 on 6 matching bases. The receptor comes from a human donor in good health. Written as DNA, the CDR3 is TGTGCCAGCAGCTTACGCGGGCAGGGAGGAGAGACCCAGTACTTC. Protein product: CASSLRGQGGETQYF.